The entry below describes one T cell receptor (beta chain). The antigen it recognizes is unknown. Base qualities are not recorded, but no much larger clone differs from it by a single base. Libraries were constructed by 5' RACE. Sequencing used an Illumina HiSeq 2500. The second PCR ran for roughly 7 to 11 cycles and used a J-beta primer mix along with a sample-barcoded 5' primer. A template-switch 5' adaptor carrying 12 random nucleotides introduced a unique molecular identifier onto each TCR beta cDNA molecule. Each sample yielded at least 2.5 million CDR3-containing paired-end reads. First-strand cDNA was synthesized from all RNA with the Mint cDNA synthesis kit, primed by a TRBC-specific oligonucleotide. After uracil-DNA glycosylase treatment, a first 18-cycle PCR used universal primers M1SS and BC2_uni_R on all cDNA. The study's own analysis went as follows. For normalization, 1 million high-quality reads were randomly selected from each sample, with every read carrying a distinct molecular identifier. Instead of being binned into consensus sequences, reads with shared molecular identifiers were discarded. MiTCR, run with a Q25 quality threshold and the strictest error-elimination algorithm, handled CDR3 identification, clonotype clustering and error correction. A nonparametric unseen species model with Euler transformation was used to estimate a lower bound on total TCR beta diversity. The raw public data were reprocessed by TCRdb itself: fastp quality trimming at Q25, MiXCR clonotype calling, in-frame beta chains only. CDR3 protein duplicates are merged, each entry listing the most common genes and DNA. The V and J calls were determined by TCRdb, not by the authors. Across this sample there are approximately 780,000 distinct CDR3 sequences, with around 25% seen only once. The top ten clonotypes cover around 3% of the sample.

Systemically healthy Caucasian individuals from Russia, around 38 in total and aged about 6 to 90 years, were included as donors. Ten milliliters of peripheral blood were drawn from each donor into EDTA-treated Vacutainer tubes. Ficoll-Paque density-gradient centrifugation was used to isolate PBMCs, with at least 6 million obtained per sample. Total RNA was extracted from PBMCs with Trizol reagent, with at least 6 micrograms obtained per sample. The percentages of naive CD45RAhigh/CD27high T cells were determined by flow cytometry on a PBMC aliquot from every donor. The data stem from a study of blood T cells in healthy people across ages (dated by TCRdb to 2015 to 2017). Concerning the study at large: In model experiments, template switching captured about one uniquely barcoded TCR beta cDNA molecule for every two T cells. The donors were split into four age groups: young (average 16 years), middle-aged (over 35), aged (about 62) and long-lived (approximately 80). Age-related changes in TCR beta repertoire diversity were measured in the study by deep sequencing normalized with unique cDNA molecular identifiers. The study analyzed two additional independent replicas of 1 million unique cDNA reads from the same blood draw for two donors, one aged 18 to 30 and one aged 80 or older. Overall study results and their limits: Compared with the aged group, more naive CD4+ T cells, fewer expanded clones and increased TCR diversity were shown by the long-lived group, suggesting age selection. A strong correlation was found between observed TCR beta diversity and the percentage of naive T cells measured by flow cytometry. Estimates of total diversity from one million sequenced T cells were regarded as lower bounds and underestimates. As age increased, observed TCR beta diversity per million T cells dropped in a roughly linear way, and a significant reduction was already evident by age about 36. Bulk unsorted PBMC profiling prevented conclusive comparison of naive and antigen-experienced compartments. Because donor CMV infection status was unknown, age-related changes in expanded clonotypes were potentially confounded.

Looking up the germline V gene yields CDR1 MNHNS and CDR2 SASEGT. The junction shows trimming of 5 bases on V and 4 bases on J, plus 14 bases between the germline ends. The CDR3 starts with the cysteine, ends with the phenylalanine, and has 15 residues. Of the read, only the CDR3 DNA is kept; its 45 bases are in frame from base 1. This sample was shared with a second study, whose subject was T cells of mothers and their children. The second paper states: The donors were nine systemically healthy Caucasian individuals, made up of three mothers and their six children. cDNA synthesis used all of the extracted RNA, with roughly 1.6 ug of RNA in each 15 ul reaction. In the second PCR, the M1S primer added sample barcodes and 2-4 random nucleotides. Each mother yielded over 8.5 million TCR beta CDR3 reads and each child 3 million to 3.5 million reads. In both related and unrelated pairs, thymic selection shapes the output of TCR recombination in a similar way, with inherited differences having only a minor effect. Normalized repertoire overlap in related mother-child pairs was always slightly higher than in unrelated mother-child pairs, but the difference was never significant. Persistent microchimeric T cell clones were not detected, at a sensitivity of about 100 clones per million clonotypes. The study used deep NGS to compare TCR beta repertoires of mothers and children, seeking features distinguishing related mother-child pairs from unrelated individuals. The mean age was about 37 +/- 4 years for the mothers and approximately 11 +/- 4 years for the children. After adapters were ligated using NEBNext reagents, the libraries underwent 100+100 nt paired-end sequencing on an Illumina HiSeq 2000. To avoid cross-contamination, the mother libraries and the child libraries were prepared a month apart and sequenced in separate runs. For each donor, somewhere between roughly 450,000 and 2,000,000 distinct TCR beta clonotypes were identified. Naive TCR beta clonotypes were estimated from low-frequency clonotypes matched to each donor's FACS-determined naive share, without sorting.

This clonotype originated in a boy younger than 18 in good health. The specimen was blood. This sequence uses TRBV6-1 and TRBJ1-4; TRBD1 might be the D gene, on 6 matching bases. In nucleotide form, the sequence is TGTGCCAGCAGTCCCGGGGGGCTGAGTAATGAAAAACTGTTTTTT. This is translated as CASSPGGLSNEKLFF.